This T cell receptor beta chain emerged from a study of PD-L1 blockade in urothelial cancer. Whole-study results and caveats: Lower than median blood TCR clonality before treatment predicted better survival.

Measured with immunoSEQ multiplex PCR; TCRdb has only the in-frame clones, and not every one. The data show approximately 20,000 clones, with 90% seen just once and roughly 15% held by the top ten. The CDR3 has 15 amino acids. The V gene's germline CDR1 is SGHRS and CDR2 YFSETQ. V trimming: 4 bases; J trimming: 5 bases; junction bases outside the gene matches: 8. As for this clone: Its target is unknown.

This chain connects TRBV5-1 to TRBJ2-1; 8 bases are a match to TRBD1. The specimen comprised PBMCs, sampled around atezolizumab (anti-PD-L1) treatment. The clonotype originates from a woman aged 55-70 years with urothelial cancer. The CDR3 sequence: CASSHGGTGNNEQFF. CDR3 DNA: TGCGCCAGCAGCCATGGGGGGACAGGTAACAATGAGCAGTTCTTC.